This T cell receptor beta chain was retrieved from a study of shared clonotypes between healthy human individuals. The CDR3 length is 15 residues. The junction had 10 bases not matched to a gene; V was cut back by 5 bases and J by 6 bases. The germline V gene has CDR1 SGHNT and CDR2 YYREEE (reference sequence). Repertoires were generated with immunoSEQ multiplex PCR, while TCRdb's copy carries only in-frame clones and drops some. This sample yields 2 million to 2.5 million clones, of which about 90% are seen a single time; approximately 0.41% belongs to the top ten. The J gene is TRBJ2-3, the V gene TRBV5-4, with TRBD1 matching 9 bases. Material: naive CD4+ T cells from PBMCs. Regarding subset: CD45RA+ positively selected. The receptor comes from a man aged 18 to 30 in good health. Some clones in this sample may be carry-over from other donors' samples. The DNA of the CDR3 is TGTGCCAGCAGTACAGGGGGCGGAATGGGCGATACGCAGTATTTT. Translating gives CASSTGGGMGDTQYF.